The present T cell receptor beta chain was sequenced within a study of T cell changes during pregnancy in multiple sclerosis. Profiled with immunoSEQ multiplex PCR; TCRdb holds only in-frame clones, not every one. The sample has around 110,000 clones, approximately 90% seen once. V was pared by 5 bases and J by 2 bases, with 4 bases of the junction left unmatched. The CDR3 runs 14 residues. Germline lookup yields CDR1 LNHDA and CDR2 SQIVND (reference sequence). Sample: peripheral blood, taken after pregnancy. The chain is built from TRBV19 and TRBJ1-2, with 8 nucleotides matching TRBD1. The TCR was taken from a female donor with multiple sclerosis, enrolled in a pregnancy study. The CDR3 sequence is CASSAGTGNYGYTF. The CDR3 DNA is TGTGCCAGTAGTGCCGGGACAGGCAACTATGGCTACACCTTC.